A selection of T cell receptor beta chains follows, all from one sample in a study of cytomegalovirus exposure and HLA in healthy donors. Repertoires were generated with immunoSEQ multiplex PCR, while TCRdb's copy carries only in-frame clones and drops some. Of about 150,000 clones in the sample, just under 75% were seen once. Source material: PBMCs. The receptors were gathered from a woman aged 18-29 years in good health and CMV-seronegative. CDR3s include the opening cysteine and the closing phenylalanine or tryptophan. A D gene is named only where the DNA matches it firmly. Clone size, where shown, is once, few, many, or a class for clones that have expanded.

DNA	CDR3	V	J	size	D
TGCGCCAGCAGCTTAGGAGTCGTTAGCAATCAGCCCCAGCATTTT	CASSLGVVSNQPQHF	TRBV5-1	TRBJ1-5	-	-
TGTGCCAGCAGCATACAGGGGATCAGCCAGCCCCAGCATTTT	CASSIQGISQPQHF	TRBV5-4	TRBJ1-5	-	TRBD1
TGTGCCAGCAGCTTCCGGGTTCACACAGATACGCAGTATTTT	CASSFRVHTDTQYF	TRBV5-4	TRBJ2-3	-	-
TGTGCCAGCAGCTTGACAGGGGGATTTACCGGGGAGCTGTTTTTT	CASSLTGGFTGELFF	TRBV11-2	TRBJ2-2	-	TRBD1
TGTGCCAGCAGCTTAGGTCCAGCGTTCACAGATACGCAGTATTTT	CASSLGPAFTDTQYF	TRBV11-2	TRBJ2-3	-	-
TGTGCCAGCAGCTTAGGTGGAGGGAACACTGAAGCTTTCTTT	CASSLGGGNTEAFF	TRBV7-3	TRBJ1-1	-	-
TGTGCCAGCAGAGGACTGAGCACAGATACGCAGTATTTT	CASRGLSTDTQYF	TRBV6-1	TRBJ2-3	-	-
TGTGCCAGCAGCGCCGGGGGACTAGCGGATTACAATGAGCAGTTCTTC	CASSAGGLADYNEQFF	TRBV11-2	TRBJ2-1	-	TRBD2
TGTGCCAGCAGCCCAGGGACACTTAATCAGCCCCAGCATTTT	CASSPGTLNQPQHF	TRBV9	TRBJ1-5	few	-
TGTGCCAGCAGGGACAGGGTCGGGGGTTCACCCCTCCACTTT	CASRDRVGGSPLHF	TRBV25-1	TRBJ1-6	-	TRBD1
TGTGCCAGTAGCACCCCGGGGGGTTCCGGCTACACCTTC	CASSTPGGSGYTF	TRBV19	TRBJ1-2	-	-
TGTTCCAGCACCACAACAGGGGGAATTCCCTACGAGCAGTACTTC	CSSTTTGGIPYEQYF	TRBV7-9	TRBJ2-7	-	TRBD1
TGCGCCAGCAGCCGCTCCCCGGCAGGGGTAGGCGAAAAACTGTTTTTT	CASSRSPAGVGEKLFF	TRBV5-1	TRBJ1-4	-	-
TGTGCCATCAGTGAAAGACAGGGGAGGGACTATGGCTACACCTTC	CAISERQGRDYGYTF	TRBV10-3	TRBJ1-2	once	TRBD1